This T cell receptor beta chain was identified during a study of cytomegalovirus exposure and HLA in healthy donors. Study details: Early on, a data release was issued that held about 85 million unique TCRs from HLA-typed donors.

The V end was cut by 0 bases, the J end by 2 bases, with 12 bases between. The germline V gene has CDR1 SGHNT and CDR2 YYREEE (reference sequence). CDR3 length: 16 residues. It was with 60 Vbeta and 13 Jbeta primers that the PCR ran. Assay used: immunoSEQ multiplex PCR; TCRdb lists only in-frame clones, some missing. This sample has about 100,000 clones, with around 73% found just once. V is TRBV5-4 and J is TRBJ1-3; no firm D call. The sample consisted of PBMCs. This sequence originates from a man in his thirties or forties in good health and CMV-seronegative. The CDR3 DNA is TGTGCCAGCAGCTTGGCAAAGAACGAGGCTGGAAACACCATATATTTT. Translation: CASSLAKNEAGNTIYF.